The present entry profiles one T cell receptor (beta chain) with its context. The data were taken from a study of blood T cell repertoires in COVID-19. The CDR3 is 15 amino acids. V lost 1 base and J lost 3, with 12 bases in between. CDR1 is MNHEY, CDR2 SVGAGI, per germline. Here immunoSEQ multiplex PCR was the method, and the copy in TCRdb shows in-frame clones only, minus some. Here the sample spans over 95,000 clones, around 89% being singletons. The chain is built from TRBV6-5 and TRBJ1-2, with D maybe TRBD1 (6 bases). The sequencing sample was made of peripheral blood. The clonotype originates from a human donor with acute or convalescent COVID-19. The donor label of this sample is uncertain. CDR3 sequence: CASSYWGGADYGYTF. In nucleotides, the CDR3 is TGTGCCAGCAGTTACTGGGGGGGGGCGGACTATGGCTACACCTTC.